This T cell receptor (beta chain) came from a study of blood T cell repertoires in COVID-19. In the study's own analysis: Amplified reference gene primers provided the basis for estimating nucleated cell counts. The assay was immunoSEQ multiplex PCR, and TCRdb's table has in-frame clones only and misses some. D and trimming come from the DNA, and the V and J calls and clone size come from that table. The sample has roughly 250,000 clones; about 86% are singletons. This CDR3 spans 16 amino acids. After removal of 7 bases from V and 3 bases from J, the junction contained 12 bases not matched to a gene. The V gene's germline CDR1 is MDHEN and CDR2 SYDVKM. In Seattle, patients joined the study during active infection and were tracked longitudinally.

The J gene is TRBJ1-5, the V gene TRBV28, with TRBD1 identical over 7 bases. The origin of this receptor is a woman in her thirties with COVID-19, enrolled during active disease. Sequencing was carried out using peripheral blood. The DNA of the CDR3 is TGTGCCAGCAATATAATTACAGGGGTGCTCAATCAGCCCCAGCATTTT. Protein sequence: CASNIITGVLNQPQHF.